This TCR beta chain is from a study of technical replicates of blood from a few donors. TCRdb keeps only in-frame clones here, not all; method: immunoSEQ multiplex PCR. The sample has tens of thousands of clones, 94% seen once. V shed 5 bases, J shed 3 bases, and the junction held 8 bases outside the gene matches. Germline CDR1 is SEHNR and CDR2 is FQNEAQ (reference sequence). The CDR3 runs 15 residues. The chain combines TRBV7-9 with TRBJ2-5; 8 bases are a match to TRBD1. Sequencing was performed on T cells isolated from PBMCs. The TCR sequence derives from a human donor in good health. The CDR3 protein is CASSGGTGTKETQYF. The CDR3 bases are TGTGCCAGCAGCGGTGGGACAGGAACTAAAGAGACCCAGTACTTC.